This T cell receptor beta chain was documented in a study of blood T cell repertoires in COVID-19. CDR1 and CDR2 (germline): MNHEY, SMNVEV (reference sequence). The germline V and J ends were trimmed by 3 bases and 2 bases, with 8 bases remaining between them. The CDR3 extends over 13 amino acids. Here immunoSEQ multiplex PCR was the method, and the copy in TCRdb shows in-frame clones only, minus some. In the table there are 97,000 or so clones, 75% to 85% of which are singletons. This clonotype was sampled from a man in his 60s with acute or convalescent COVID-19. Sequencing used peripheral blood. The rearrangement uses TRBV27 and TRBJ2-7; a possible D gene is TRBD2 (5 bases). In DNA form, the CDR3 reads TGTGCCAGCAGTTTCCCCGGGACCTACGAGCAGTACTTC. This sequence encodes CASSFPGTYEQYF.